What follows are 8 T cell receptor beta chains derived from one specimen sequenced in a study of beta chain features in type 1 diabetes. Every isolated RNA sample was fully reverse transcribed, so sequencing captured expressed TCRB transcripts. Repertoires were generated with immunoSEQ multiplex PCR, while TCRdb's copy carries only in-frame clones and drops some. The table lists approximately 170,000 clones, approximately 9.9% of them singletons, with 2% to 3% in the top ten. The sequencing sample was made of central memory CD4+ T cells from blood. These receptor sequences come from a woman aged 18 to 35 in good health.

Here the CDR3 reads CSARPLAGSTDTQYF. CDR3 DNA: TGCAGCGCACGGCCCCTGGCAGGGAGCACAGATACGCAGTATTTT. The genes are TRBV29-1 and TRBJ2-3; D is perhaps TRBD1 (5 bases). This CDR3 is built from 15 residues. Deletions cut 7 bases from V and 0 bases from J, with 17 bases between. Germline-derived CDR1 and CDR2 are SQVTM and ANQGSEA.

Ten or more counts support this clone. The chain has TRBV4-3 and TRBJ2-3; unclear D gene. The CDR3 has 15 amino acids. Looked up from germline, CDR1 is LGHNA and CDR2 is YSLEER. The V end lost 0 bases, the J end lost 2 bases, and 9 bases lay between the germline ends. The CDR3, as DNA: TGCGCCAGCAGCCAAGAAGGCGGTTCCACAGATACGCAGTATTTT. Translation gives CASSQEGGSTDTQYF.

This chain connects TRBV30 to TRBJ2-1, with TRBD2 identical over 10 bases. With V trimmed by 2 bases and J by 8 bases, 9 bases remained unmatched. The CDR3 is 15 residues long. From germline, CDR1 is GTSNPN and CDR2 SVGIG (reference sequence). This CDR3 is CAWSIKAGGPDEQFF. As DNA, the CDR3 is TGTGCCTGGAGTATTAAAGCGGGAGGGCCGGATGAGCAGTTCTTC.

The sample holds a few counts of this clone. This chain links TRBV25-1 with TRBJ1-2; weak D call: TRBD1 (6 bases). Trimming cost V 4 bases and J 4 bases, with 10 bases left between them. Germline CDR1 and CDR2: MGHDK and SYGVNS. This CDR3 comprises 13 residues. CDR3 sequence: CASSVQGTYGYTF. The CDR3 DNA is TGTGCCAGCAGTGTTCAGGGGACCTATGGCTACACCTTC.

V is TRBV7-2 and J is TRBJ1-1, with unresolved D. Germline assignment: CDR1 SGHTA and CDR2 FQGNSA. With 2 bases removed from V and 3 bases from J, the gap between germline ends came to 13 bases. This CDR3 comprises 15 residues. The CDR3 is CASSLSARRDTEAFF. CDR3 DNA sequence: TGTGCCAGCAGCTTATCGGCCAGGCGAGACACTGAAGCTTTCTTT.

In DNA form, the CDR3 reads TGTGCCAGCAGCCTCGGGGGACTAATAGGGGGCTACACCTTC. It encodes CASSLGGLIGGYTF. The chain couples TRBV14 to TRBJ1-2; D is perhaps TRBD1 (5 bases). The V gene's germline CDR1 is SGHDN and CDR2 FVKESK. V was shortened by 4 bases and J by 8 bases, with 17 bases between the two germline ends. CDR3 length equals 14 residues. The full variable domain, with the rest looked up from reference TRBV14 and TRBJ1-2, is EAGVTQFPSHSVIEKGQTVTLRCDPISGHDNLYWYRRVMGKEIKFLLHFVKESKQDESGMPNNRFLAERTGGTYSTLKVQPAELEDSGVYFCASSLGGLIGGYTFGSGTRLTVV.

This clone was seen repeatedly, ten times or more. The chain joins TRBV28 to TRBJ1-1, with TRBD1 matching over 12 bases. CDR3 length equals 17 residues. Germline lookup yields CDR1 MDHEN and CDR2 SYDVKM. The V segment lost 5 bases and the J segment 5 bases; nucleotides outside the gene matches: 12. CDR3 protein: CASSPSGTGGAWTEAFF. The CDR3 coding sequence is TGTGCCAGCAGTCCCTCCGGGACAGGGGGCGCGTGGACTGAAGCTTTCTTT. Full variable domain (remainder filled in from reference TRBV28 and TRBJ1-1): DVKVTQSSRYLVKRTGEKVFLECVQDMDHENMFWYRQDPGLGLRLIYFSYDVKMKEKGDIPEGYSVSREKKERFSLILESASTNQTSMYLCASSPSGTGGAWTEAFFGQGTRLTVV.

This clone was recorded a few times. The J gene is TRBJ2-3, the V gene TRBV30; D is possibly TRBD1 (6 bases). V dropped 6 bases and J dropped 4 bases, with 20 bases sitting between them. From germline, CDR1 is GTSNPN and CDR2 SVGIG (reference sequence). This CDR3 spans 15 amino acids. CDR3: CACDSLYTGSDTQYF. The CDR3, as DNA: TGTGCCTGCGATTCGCTTTATACAGGGTCAGATACGCAGTATTTT.